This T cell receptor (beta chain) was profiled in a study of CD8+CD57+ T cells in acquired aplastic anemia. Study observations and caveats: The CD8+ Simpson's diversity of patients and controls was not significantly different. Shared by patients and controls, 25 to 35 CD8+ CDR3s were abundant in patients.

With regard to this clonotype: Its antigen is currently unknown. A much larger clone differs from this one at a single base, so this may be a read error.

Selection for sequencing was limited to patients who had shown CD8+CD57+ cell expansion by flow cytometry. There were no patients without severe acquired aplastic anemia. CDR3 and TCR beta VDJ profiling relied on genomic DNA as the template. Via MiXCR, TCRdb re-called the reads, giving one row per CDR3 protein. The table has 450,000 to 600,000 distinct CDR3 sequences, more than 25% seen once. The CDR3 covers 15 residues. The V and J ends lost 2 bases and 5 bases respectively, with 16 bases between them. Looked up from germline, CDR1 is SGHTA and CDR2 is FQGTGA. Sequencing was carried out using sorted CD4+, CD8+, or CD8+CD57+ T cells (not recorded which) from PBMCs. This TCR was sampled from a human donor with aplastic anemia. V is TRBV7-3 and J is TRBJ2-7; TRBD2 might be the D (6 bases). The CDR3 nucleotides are TGTGCCAGCAGCTTACCCGGCCCGGGAGAGGACGAGCAGTACTTC. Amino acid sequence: CASSLPGPGEDEQYF.